Sequencing of this T cell receptor beta chain was carried out in a study of shared clonotypes between healthy human individuals. CDR3 length equals 13 residues. The germline gives CDR1 SGHTA, CDR2 FQGNSA. The V segment lost 4 bases and the J segment 4 bases; nucleotides outside the gene matches: 1. Study-wide findings and caveats: Non-shared clonotypes had lower generation probabilities than those shared by all four donors. Naive subsets tended to show greater estimated richness than memory subsets.

Points on this clone: Its antigen is currently unknown. The sample carries other DNA sequences with the same CDR3.

Evenly divided among several immunoSEQ plates was the genomic DNA of each subset. Only in-frame clones appear in the TCRdb table, and some are missing; sequencing was by immunoSEQ multiplex PCR. This sample has approximately 2.5 million clones, with roughly nine tenths found just once. The sample was naive CD4+ T cells sorted from blood. Subset defined: CD45RA+ positively selected. This receptor was taken from a man younger than 30 in good health. The chain combines TRBV7-2 with TRBJ2-7; 10 positions agree with TRBD2. The CDR3 spells CASSSSGGYEQYF. The CDR3 DNA follows: TGTGCCAGCAGCTCTAGCGGGGGATACGAGCAGTACTTC.